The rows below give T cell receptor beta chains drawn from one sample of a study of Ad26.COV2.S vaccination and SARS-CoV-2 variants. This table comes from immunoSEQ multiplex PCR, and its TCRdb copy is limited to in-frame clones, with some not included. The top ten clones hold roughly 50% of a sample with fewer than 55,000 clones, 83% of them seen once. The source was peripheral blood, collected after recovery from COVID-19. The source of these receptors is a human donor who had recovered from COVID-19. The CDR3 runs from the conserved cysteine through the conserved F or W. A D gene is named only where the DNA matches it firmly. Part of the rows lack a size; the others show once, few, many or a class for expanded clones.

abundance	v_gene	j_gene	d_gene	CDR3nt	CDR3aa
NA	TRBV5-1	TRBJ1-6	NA	TGCGCCAGCAGGCGGGATGGGATAATGAATTCACCCCTCCACTTT	CASRRDGIMNSPLHF
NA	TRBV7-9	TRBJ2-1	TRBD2	TGTGCCAGCAGCTTAGTGGCCAGCGGGGTACTCAATGAGCAGTTCTTC	CASSLVASGVLNEQFF
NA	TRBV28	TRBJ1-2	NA	TGTGCCAGCAGTTTGGCAGGAGCTAACTATGGCTACACCTTC	CASSLAGANYGYTF
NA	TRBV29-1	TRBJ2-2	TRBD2	TGCAGCGTCCTAGGGGGCGGGAGGGCCGACACCGGGGAGCTGTTTTTT	CSVLGGGRADTGELFF
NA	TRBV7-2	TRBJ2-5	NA	TGTGCCAGCAGCTTAACAGCCATCCAAGAGACCCAGTACTTC	CASSLTAIQETQYF
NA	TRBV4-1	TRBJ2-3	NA	TGCGCCAGCAGCCAAGATGGGGGGCCAGATACGCAGTATTTT	CASSQDGGPDTQYF
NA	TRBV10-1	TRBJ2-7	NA	TGCGCCAGCAGTGAATTAGGAACAGGCTTCGAGCAGTACTTC	CASSELGTGFEQYF
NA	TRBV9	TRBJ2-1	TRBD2	TGTGCCAGCAGCGTAGGACTAGCGGGGTACAATGAGCAGTTCTTC	CASSVGLAGYNEQFF
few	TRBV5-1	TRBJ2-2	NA	TGCGCCAGCAGCTTGGAGGCAGGGCGAGGGACCGGGGAGCTGTTTTTT	CASSLEAGRGTGELFF
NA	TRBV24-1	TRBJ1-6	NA	TGTGCCACCAGTGACGGACGGAATAATTCACCCCTCCACTTT	CATSDGRNNSPLHF
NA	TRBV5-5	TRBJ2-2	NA	TGTGCCAGCAGCTTGGGGAACGACGGGGGCTGGACCGGGGAGCTGTTTTTT	CASSLGNDGGWTGELFF
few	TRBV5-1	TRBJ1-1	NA	TGCGCCAGCAGTTCAGGGTTAACTGAAGCTTTCTTT	CASSSGLTEAFF
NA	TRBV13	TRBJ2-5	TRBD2	TGTGCCAGCAGCTTAGAAGGGTTTAAGCGGGATCAAGGCGGGGAGACCCAGTACTTC	CASSLEGFKRDQGGETQYF
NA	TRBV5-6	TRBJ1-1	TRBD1	TGTGCCAGCAGCCTCGGCGTCAGGGGGCTGTGGGCTGAAGCTTTCTTT	CASSLGVRGLWAEAFF
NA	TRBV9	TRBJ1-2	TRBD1	TGTGCCAGCAGCGCACCCACAGGGGGCGTGGGAGGCTACACCTTC	CASSAPTGGVGGYTF
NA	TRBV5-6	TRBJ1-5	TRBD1	TGTGCCAGCGGAACTCTAATTGACAGGGGGCAAGGACAGCCCCAGCATTTT	CASGTLIDRGQGQPQHF
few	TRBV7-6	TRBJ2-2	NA	TGTGCCAGCAGCTTAGATAGGGCGGGTTATTCGAACACCGGGGAGCTGTTTTTT	CASSLDRAGYSNTGELFF
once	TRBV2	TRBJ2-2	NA	TGTGCCAGCAGAACTACCTACAACACCGGGGAGCTGTTTTTT	CASRTTYNTGELFF
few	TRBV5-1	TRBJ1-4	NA	TGCGCCAGCAGCCGGACTGGACGGATGATTGCGACTAATGAAAAACTGTTTTTT	CASSRTGRMIATNEKLFF
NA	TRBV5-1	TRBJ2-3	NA	TGCGCCAGCAGCGTACAGGTTACTAGCACAGATACGCAGTATTTT	CASSVQVTSTDTQYF
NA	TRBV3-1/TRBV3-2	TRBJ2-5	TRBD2	TGTGCCAGCAGCCAAACTTACGGGGGGGCAGAGACCCAGTACTTC	CASSQTYGGAETQYF
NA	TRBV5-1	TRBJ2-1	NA	TGCGCCAGCAGCTTGAGCGTGGGTATCAATGAGCAGTTCTTC	CASSLSVGINEQFF
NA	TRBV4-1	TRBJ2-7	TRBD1	TGCGCCAGCAGCCAAGAGGGACAGCACTACGAGCAGTACTTC	CASSQEGQHYEQYF
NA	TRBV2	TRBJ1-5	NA	TGTGCCAGCACAGACTTTACAGGGCGGTATCAGCCCCAGCATTTT	CASTDFTGRYQPQHF
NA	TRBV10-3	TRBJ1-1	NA	TGTGCCATCAGCGAACACCGGGGCCAGTCCTTATTT	CAISEHRGQSLF
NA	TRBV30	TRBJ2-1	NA	TGTGCCTGGAGTGGGGGCGGTGAGCAGTTCTTC	CAWSGGGEQFF
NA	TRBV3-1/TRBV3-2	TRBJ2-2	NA	TGTGCCAGCAGCCGGAAAGGGGGCACCGGGGAGCTGTTTTTT	CASSRKGGTGELFF
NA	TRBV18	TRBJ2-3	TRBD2	TGTGCCAGCTCACCGGGGGTAGGAGCGGGGGGGCCTGGCACAGATACGCAGTATTTT	CASSPGVGAGGPGTDTQYF
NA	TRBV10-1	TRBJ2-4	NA	TGCGCCAGCAGTGAGAGCGCCGGGGAAAACATTCAGTACTTC	CASSESAGENIQYF
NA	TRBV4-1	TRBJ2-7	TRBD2	TGCGCCAGCAGCCAAGTCCGAGTGGGGGGGGATTCCTACGAGCAGTACTTC	CASSQVRVGGDSYEQYF
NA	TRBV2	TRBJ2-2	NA	TGTGCCATCTCTAGGGTCATACGGAACGTCGGGGAGCTGTTTTTT	CAISRVIRNVGELFF
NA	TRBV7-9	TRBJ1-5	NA	TGTGCCAGCAGCGAACTGCTGGAACCCCAGCATTTT	CASSELLEPQHF
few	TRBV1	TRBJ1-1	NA	TGCACCAGCAGCCACCATACAGGGGACGTAGGACCTATGAACACTGAAGCTTTCTTT	CTSSHHTGDVGPMNTEAFF
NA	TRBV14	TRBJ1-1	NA	TGTGCCAGCAGCCTGGGGGGCGCCGTCACTGAAGCTTTCTTT	CASSLGGAVTEAFF
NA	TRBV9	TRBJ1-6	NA	TGTGCCAGCAGCCCTAGTGGAGGTGATAATTCACCCCTCCACTTT	CASSPSGGDNSPLHF
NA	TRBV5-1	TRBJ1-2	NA	TGCGCCAGCAGCTTGCTAGGGGATGGCTACACCTTC	CASSLLGDGYTF
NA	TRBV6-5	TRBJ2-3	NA	TGTGCCAGCACGGTTAGCACAGATACGCAGTATTTT	CASTVSTDTQYF
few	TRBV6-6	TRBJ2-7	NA	TGTGCCAGCAGCCTCGGGTCCCCCGGAGGTTACGACGAGCAGTACTTC	CASSLGSPGGYDEQYF
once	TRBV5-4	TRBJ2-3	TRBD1	TGTGCCAGCAGCTGGGACAGGGGCACAGATACGCAGTATTTT	CASSWDRGTDTQYF
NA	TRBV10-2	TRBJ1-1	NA	TGCGCCAGCAGTGGTACAGGGTACGCTGAAGCTTTCTTT	CASSGTGYAEAFF
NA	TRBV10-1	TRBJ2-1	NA	TGCGCCAGCAGTGAGTCGGACGGCCGCGGGGATGAGCAGTTCTTC	CASSESDGRGDEQFF